The next 10 T cell receptor beta chains were all read from a single sample in a study of technical replicates of blood from several donors. This table comes from immunoSEQ multiplex PCR, and its TCRdb copy is limited to in-frame clones, with some not included. The data contain 14,000 or so clones, about four fifths of them singletons. Sample: PBMCs. Receptor source: a human donor in good health.

The chain links TRBV7-9 to TRBJ2-3; 10 bases agree with TRBD1. The J segment lost 2 bases and the V segment lost 2 bases, leaving 4 bases of the junction unmatched. The CDR3 spans 16 residues. In germline, CDR1 is SEHNR, CDR2 FQNEAQ (reference sequence). The CDR3 nucleotides read TGTGCCAGCAGCTTATGGGGGACAGGGGCCACAGATACGCAGTATTTT. Encoded protein: CASSLWGTGATDTQYF. The variable domain in full, completed from reference TRBV7-9 and TRBJ2-3, reads DTGVSQNPRHKITKRGQNVTFRCDPISEHNRLYWYRQTLGQGPEFLTYFQNEAQLEKSRLLSDRFSAERPKGSFSTLEIQRTEQGDSAMYLCASSLWGTGATDTQYFGPGTRLTVL.

The chain is built from TRBV5-6 and TRBJ1-1; 7 nucleotides agree with TRBD1. The germline CDR1 and CDR2 sequences are SGHDT and YYEEEE. The length of the CDR3 is 14 residues. After removal of 2 bases from V and 5 bases from J, the junction contained 6 bases not matched to a gene. CDR3 loop: CASSFPDRATEAFF. The CDR3 nucleotides read TGTGCCAGCAGCTTTCCCGACAGGGCTACTGAAGCTTTCTTT. Drawing the rest from reference TRBV5-6 and TRBJ1-1, the complete variable domain is DAGVTQSPTHLIKTRGQQVTLRCSPKSGHDTVSWYQQALGQGPQFIFQYYEEEERQRGNFPDRFSGHQFPNYSSELNVNALLLGDSALYLCASSFPDRATEAFFGQGTRLTVV.

This chain links TRBV11-1 with TRBJ2-7; D is ambiguous. The V gene's germline CDR1 is SGHAT and CDR2 FQDESV (reference sequence). This CDR3 spans 11 amino acids. V was cut by 5 bases and J by 7 bases, with 9 bases left in between. CDR3 region: CASSPGWEQYF. The CDR3 DNA reads TGTGCCAGCAGCCCCGGGTGGGAGCAGTACTTC.

This rearrangement joins TRBV19 to TRBJ2-7; the D gene is possibly TRBD1 (6 bases). The CDR3 has 13 residues. V dropped 3 bases and J dropped 4 bases, with 10 bases sitting between them. CDR1 is LNHDA, CDR2 SQIVND, per germline (reference sequence). Here the CDR3 reads CASSMRRGYEQYF. Written as DNA, the CDR3 is TGTGCCAGTAGTATGAGAAGGGGGTACGAGCAGTACTTC. Filled out from reference TRBV19 and TRBJ2-7, the complete variable domain reads DGGITQSPKYLFRKEGQNVTLSCEQNLNHDAMYWYRQDPGQGLRLIYYSQIVNDFQKGDIAEGYSVSREKKESFPLTVTSAQKNPTAFYLCASSMRRGYEQYFGPGTRLTVT.

The chain joins TRBV27 to TRBJ2-1, with 14 bases fitting TRBD2. The trim removed 6 bases at V and 5 bases at J, leaving 9 bases unmatched. Germline V gene data show CDR1 as MNHEY and CDR2 as SMNVEV (reference sequence). This CDR3 has 17 amino acids. The CDR3 nucleotides are TGTGCCAGCAGCTTAAAACCGGGACTAGCGGGAGACAATGAGCAGTTCTTC. Translated, it gives CASSLKPGLAGDNEQFF.

The chain recombines TRBV5-1 with TRBJ1-2; D unresolved. V was clipped by 2 bases and J by 5 bases, with 7 bases between them. The CDR3 sequence is 12 residues long. The germline V gene encodes CDR1 SGHRS and CDR2 YFSETQ. CDR3 protein: CASSFDSYGYTF. CDR3 sequence (DNA): TGCGCCAGCAGCTTTGATAGTTATGGCTACACCTTC.

This sequence joins TRBV6-5 and TRBJ2-7; D is undetermined. Germline V gives CDR1 MNHEY, CDR2 SVGAGI. The ends were cut back, 2 bases at V and 0 bases at J, with 8 bases in the middle. The CDR3 length is 14 residues. For the CDR3, the DNA is TGTGCCAGCAGTTACGATCCCTACTCCTACGAGCAGTACTTC. This gives the protein CASSYDPYSYEQYF.

The CDR3: CAWSVRRSSGSKDTQYF. In nucleotides, the CDR3 is TGTGCCTGGAGTGTAAGAAGGTCTAGCGGGAGTAAAGATACGCAGTATTTT. The chain carries TRBV30 and TRBJ2-3, with 10 positions matching TRBD2. Per germline, CDR1 GTSNPN and CDR2 SVGIG (reference sequence). The CDR3 totals 17 residues. With V trimmed by 0 bases and J by 5 bases, 11 bases remained unmatched.

The chain carries TRBV7-9 and TRBJ1-1, with D hard to call. Between the trimmed V and J ends, which lost 0 bases and 0 bases, there was a span of 5 bases. In germline, CDR1 is SEHNR, CDR2 FQNEAQ (reference sequence). The CDR3 contains 14 residues. The DNA of the CDR3 is TGTGCCAGCAGCTTAGCGGGAGTGAACACTGAAGCTTTCTTT. Amino acid sequence: CASSLAGVNTEAFF.

V gene TRBV18 combines with J gene TRBJ1-1; D perhaps matches TRBD1 (5 bases). The germline V and J ends were trimmed by 2 bases and 8 bases, with 12 bases remaining between them. In germline, CDR1 is KGHSH, CDR2 LQKENI. The CDR3 consists of 13 residues. CDR3 bases: TGTGCCAGCTCACCAAGTGGGGCCGTCGAAGCTTTCTTT. Amino acids: CASSPSGAVEAFF.